This TCR beta chain was recovered during a study of Graves' ophthalmopathy and Graves' hyperthyroidism (dated by TCRdb to the late 2010s). For the study in its entirety: Peripheral blood samples were taken at the time of initial diagnosis, before any treatment was given. TCR beta repertoire signatures were used to distinguish Graves' ophthalmopathy from Graves' hyperthyroidism and to predict progression to ophthalmopathy. In total, approximately 140 blood samples were TCR-sequenced: fewer than 50 ophthalmopathy, around 75 hyperthyroidism and some 17 hyperthyroidism-to-ophthalmopathy patients. To explore V-J signatures that distinguish ophthalmopathy from hyperthyroidism, a discovery set of about a hundred patients was enrolled, made up of 43 with ophthalmopathy and around 57 with stable hyperthyroidism. For independent validation, a separate cohort was made up of 18 hyperthyroidism patients plus 17 patients who later progressed from hyperthyroidism to ophthalmopathy. In over 5 hyperthyroidism patients, the T-cell repertoire of thyroid tissue was compared with the T-cell repertoire of blood. Following sample collection, hyperthyroidism patients were given methimazole at a starting dose of 30 mg daily, and ophthalmopathy patients were given high-dose intravenous methylprednisolone. The 75 to 100 discovery patients were divided at random into training and test sets in a 7:3 ratio. The investigation overall reported the following: In validation, the model predicted ophthalmopathy progression with over 60% sensitivity and 72.22% specificity; fewer than 15 predicted patients were CT-confirmed with GO in a median of approximately six months. Sample size was not statistically predetermined, and group allocation was not concealed from the investigators. Ophthalmopathy was separated from stable hyperthyroidism by the 13-signature model with more than 85% sensitivity and less than 82% specificity in cross-validation and with 80%/75% in the test set. Most expanded thyroid clonotypes with a frequency above 0.001 also appeared in blood, which suggests that blood repertoires may reflect the immune response in the thyroid.

For repertoire sequencing, the TCR beta CDR3 regions were amplified from RNA transcripts. A first-round RT-PCR used HTBI primers with the Qiagen OneStep RT-PCR kit, followed by a second-round multiplex PCR, size selection and purification. Sequencing of the libraries was carried out on an Illumina HiSeq2000 in paired-end mode with 100 bp reads. Per the original workflow: Reads were processed with SOAPnuke, discarding reads with adapters, uncalled bases, mean Phred below 15, or no exact constant-primer or identifier match. COPE v1.2.5 was used to merge the high-quality paired reads. Each unique nucleotide sequence was defined as a clonotype, and clonotypes were aligned to IMGT TRB V, D and J references with MiTCR v1.1. The analysis was limited to V-J combinations with a frequency above 0.0001, which together covered 99.2% of the repertoires. For each V-J combination, a TCR clonal expansion and chaos score was defined as the ratio of F50 clonal expansion to chaos observed in the TCRdist matrix. Features were reduced by Welch's t-statistics and random forest to around 13 V-J combinations, which fed a naive Bayes classifier. The Morisita-Horn index was used to measure how similar the thyroid and blood repertoires were. TCRdb trimmed the raw reads at Q25, called clones with MiXCR and kept productive beta chains. Identical CDR3 protein sequences are pooled into one entry, listed with their most common genes and DNA. These V and J calls derive from TCRdb rather than the authors' analysis. Present in this sample are hundreds of thousands of distinct CDR3 sequences, 21% of which were seen just once. The ten largest clones capture under 3.5% of the sample.

A remark on this clonotype: Its antigen is currently not known. No much larger clone is present one base from it, and per-base qualities are unavailable.

The V and J ends are trimmed by 5 bases and 2 bases, leaving 12 bases between them. Measured from the cysteine to the phenylalanine, the CDR3 is 14 residues long. Just the 42-base CDR3 DNA is kept, in frame starting at base 1. From a lookup of the germline V gene (reference sequence), CDR1 and CDR2 are LGHDT and YNNKEL. Stable hyperthyroidism was defined as no progression to ophthalmopathy within 18 months of follow-up. The hyperthyroidism patients were 18 to 65 years old and newly diagnosed, with a disease duration of less than 2 months. Patients were excluded if they had other autoimmune diseases, uncontrolled infections, pregnancy or lactation. Clinical symptoms, serum thyroxine, TRAb, thyroid ultrasound and orbital computed tomography formed the basis of the diagnosis. PBMCs were isolated from more than 9 ml of fresh peripheral blood by Ficoll-Paque density gradient centrifugation. Trizol reagent was used to extract the total RNA, and its quality was then checked on an Agilent 2100 Bioanalyzer.

The chain was built from TRBV3-1 and TRBJ2-5, and the D gene may be TRBD2, 5 bases matching. This receptor was obtained from a woman younger than 35 with stable Graves' hyperthyroidism. Donor details come from another sample of the same person, matched by shared clones. Sequenced material: peripheral blood. The CDR3 sequence is CASSFASGQETQYF. The nucleotides read TGTGCCAGCAGCTTCGCTTCGGGACAAGAGACCCAGTACTTC.